These 9 T cell receptor beta chains were all obtained from the same sample, sequenced in a study of identical twins. TCRdb itself ran the 5' RACE reads through MiXCR, one entry per CDR3 protein. The table lists about 570,000 distinct CDR3 sequences, 9.6% of them singletons. The sample also formed part of further work on yellow fever vaccine responses in identical twins.

Input material: PBMCs. Source of these receptors: a woman aged 18-29 years in good health.

The gene calls are TRBV27 and TRBJ2-4, with D perhaps TRBD1 (6 bases). The CDR3 extends over 13 amino acids. Germline CDR1 reads MNHEY; CDR2 reads SMNVEV (reference sequence). V lost 5 bases and J 9 bases, leaving 14 bases between the germline ends. CDR3 region: CASSVSGQRIQYF. Written as DNA, the CDR3 is TGTGCCAGCAGTGTGTCGGGACAACGCATTCAGTACTTC.

This clonotype was found many times. The chain carries TRBV24-1 and TRBJ2-5; tentatively, D is TRBD1 (5 bases). CDR1 is KGHDR and CDR2 is SFDVKD in the germline V gene. This CDR3 spans 15 amino acids. Trimming took off 7 bases at V and 3 bases at J, with 17 bases between the two ends. CDR3 in amino acids: CATSGNRQGKETQYF. For the CDR3, the DNA is TGTGCCACCAGCGGTAATCGGCAGGGAAAAGAGACCCAGTACTTC.

V gene TRBV18 combines with J gene TRBJ1-4; the match to TRBD1 covers 10 bases. Unmatched junction bases numbered 4, after V lost 6 bases and J lost 6 bases. Germline loops: CDR1 KGHSH, CDR2 LQKENI. This CDR3 is built from 14 residues. The CDR3 DNA sequence: TGTGCCAGCTCTCTGGACAGGGGGGATGAAAAACTGTTTTTT. Amino acid sequence: CASSLDRGDEKLFF.

This clonotype has a count of ten or more. V gene TRBV4-3 combines with J gene TRBJ2-7; possible D gene TRBD1, 7 bases. The CDR3 spans 16 residues. V was clipped by 0 bases and J by 3 bases, with 15 bases between them. CDR1 LGHNA and CDR2 YSLEER come from the germline V gene. CDR3 in amino acids: CASSQDRRGPYYEQYF. The CDR3 DNA follows: TGCGCCAGCAGCCAAGATAGGAGGGGGCCCTACTACGAGCAGTACTTC.

This clonotype was recorded many times. The chain employs TRBV5-1 and TRBJ1-1, with unresolved D. This CDR3 is 14 amino acids long. Germline assignment: CDR1 SGHRS and CDR2 YFSETQ. Trimming left V 4 bases short and J 9 bases short, with 19 bases between. The CDR3 protein is CASSPAGDLNQAFF. CDR3 DNA: TGCGCCAGCAGCCCCGCCGGGGATTTGAATCAAGCTTTCTTT.

The J gene is TRBJ2-1, the V gene TRBV7-2; unclear D gene. Between the trimmed V and J ends, which lost 6 bases and 5 bases, there was a span of 14 bases. This CDR3 has 14 amino acids. Per germline, CDR1 SGHTA and CDR2 FQGNSA. The chain's CDR3 is CASSPSPRNNEQFF. CDR3 DNA sequence: TGTGCCAGCAGTCCCTCCCCCAGGAACAATGAGCAGTTCTTC. Variable domain in full (rest from reference TRBV7-2 and TRBJ2-1): GAGVSQSPSNKVTEKGKDVELRCDPISGHTALYWYRQSLGQGLEFLIYFQGNSAPDKSGLPSDRFSAERTGGSVSTLTIQRTQQEDSAVYLCASSPSPRNNEQFFGPGTRLTVL.

This chain connects TRBV10-3 to TRBJ2-1; D possibly corresponds to TRBD1 (6 bases). From germline, CDR1 is ENHRY and CDR2 SYGVKD. This CDR3 contains 13 residues. Trimming pared 4 bases from V and 8 bases from J, leaving 12 bases between. The CDR3 DNA reads as TGTGCCATCAGTGGGGCCGAGGGGGATGAGCAGTTCTTC. Its translation is CAISGAEGDEQFF.

This clonotype was counted at least ten times. This sequence joins TRBV7-9 and TRBJ2-1; D gene unclear. The CDR3 covers 16 residues. Deletions cut 1 base from V and 3 bases from J, with 13 bases between. Germline-derived CDR1 and CDR2 are SEHNR and FQNEAQ (reference sequence). In nucleotides, the CDR3 is TGTGCCAGCAGCTTAGTTGGGTCGTTGGGCTACAATGAGCAGTTCTTC. Translation: CASSLVGSLGYNEQFF.

This clonotype appeared many times. The chain carries TRBV27 and TRBJ2-7; possibly TRBD1 for D (5 bases). The V and J ends lost 1 base and 2 bases respectively, with 12 bases between them. CDR1 is MNHEY and CDR2 is SMNVEV in the germline V gene (reference sequence). The CDR3 loop spans 15 amino acids. CDR3 loop: CASSLLGVEAYEQYF. The CDR3 DNA is TGTGCCAGCAGTTTATTAGGGGTAGAAGCCTACGAGCAGTACTTC.